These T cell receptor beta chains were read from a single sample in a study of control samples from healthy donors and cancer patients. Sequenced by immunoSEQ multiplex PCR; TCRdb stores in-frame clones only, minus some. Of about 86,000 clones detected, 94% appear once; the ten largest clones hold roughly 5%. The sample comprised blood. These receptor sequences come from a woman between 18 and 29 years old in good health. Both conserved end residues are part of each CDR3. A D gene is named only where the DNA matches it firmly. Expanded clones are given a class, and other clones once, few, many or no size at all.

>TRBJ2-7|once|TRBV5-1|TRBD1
TGCGCCAGCAGGGATTACAGGGGGCAATACGAGCAGTACTTC
CASRDYRGQYEQYF
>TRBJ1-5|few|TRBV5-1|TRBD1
TGCGCCAGCAGCTTGGGGCAGGGGGCCCAGCCCCAGCATTTT
CASSLGQGAQPQHF
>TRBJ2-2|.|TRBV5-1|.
TGCGCCAGCAGCTACGACCCACCACCCAGCACCGGGGAGCTGTTTTTT
CASSYDPPPSTGELFF
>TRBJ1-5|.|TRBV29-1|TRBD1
TGCAGCGTACAGGGGCGCAATCAGCCCCAGCATTTT
CSVQGRNQPQHF
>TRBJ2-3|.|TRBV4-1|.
TGCGCCAGCAGCCAAGCCGAAGAGCAGTATTTT
CASSQAEEQYF
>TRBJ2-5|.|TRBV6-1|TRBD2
TGTGCCAGCAGTGAAGCCGGCCTAGCGGGGGGGTACCAAGAGACCCAGTACTTC
CASSEAGLAGGYQETQYF
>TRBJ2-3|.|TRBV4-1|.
TGCGCCAGCAGCCAAGAGTTAGTTGAGACAGATACGCAGTATTTT
CASSQELVETDTQYF
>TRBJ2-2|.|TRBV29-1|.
TGCAGCGTTGCTCTCGCATCCATGAACACCGGGGAGCTGTTTTTT
CSVALASMNTGELFF
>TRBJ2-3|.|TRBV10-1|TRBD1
TGCGCCAGCAACCTCAGGGGGCACGGCACAGATACGCAGTATTTT
CASNLRGHGTDTQYF
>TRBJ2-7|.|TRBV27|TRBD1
TGTGCCAGCAAAGGCAGGGGGAAATACGAGCAGTACTTC
CASKGRGKYEQYF
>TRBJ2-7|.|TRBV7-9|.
TGTGCCAGCACCGCAGGTGGGGGTGGCGAGCAGTACTTC
CASTAGGGGEQYF
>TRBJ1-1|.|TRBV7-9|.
TGTGCCAGCAGCTTAATGCAGAACACTGAAGCTTTCTTT
CASSLMQNTEAFF
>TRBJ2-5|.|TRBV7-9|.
TGTGCCAGCAGCTTAAGTGGTGGGGAGACCCAGTACTTC
CASSLSGGETQYF